These T cell receptor beta chains were read from a single sample in a study of blood T cell repertoires in COVID-19. Produced via immunoSEQ multiplex PCR; TCRdb's table is partial and in-frame only. The table has about 88,000 clones, around 90% seen once. The sequenced sample consisted of peripheral blood. These receptors came from a male donor with acute or convalescent COVID-19. CDR3s include the opening cysteine and the closing phenylalanine or tryptophan. Each record gives: clone size, J gene, V gene, D gene, CDR3 protein, CDR3 DNA. D genes are given only for firm matches. Clone size is not always given. Where it is, it says once, few, many or a class for expanded clones.

clone_size: few
j_call: TRBJ1-2
v_call: TRBV2
d_call: .
cdr3_aa: CASSSDRDYGYTF
cdr3_nt: TGTGCCAGCAGCTCCGACCGGGACTATGGCTACACCTTC

clone_size: once
j_call: TRBJ1-5
v_call: TRBV5-8
d_call: .
cdr3_aa: CASSLIRGPQPQHF
cdr3_nt: TGTGCCAGCAGCTTGATCCGGGGTCCCCAGCCCCAGCATTTT

clone_size: .
j_call: TRBJ1-1
v_call: TRBV7-2
d_call: TRBD1
cdr3_aa: CASSLDQGAGTEAFF
cdr3_nt: TGTGCCAGCAGCTTAGATCAGGGGGCGGGCACTGAAGCTTTCTTT

clone_size: .
j_call: TRBJ2-5
v_call: TRBV5-4
d_call: TRBD2
cdr3_aa: CASSSATSGAKETQYF
cdr3_nt: TGTGCCAGCAGCTCGGCGACTAGCGGAGCTAAAGAGACCCAGTACTTC

clone_size: .
j_call: TRBJ2-3
v_call: TRBV9
d_call: .
cdr3_aa: CASGQLYLDTQYF
cdr3_nt: TGTGCCAGTGGACAGTTATATCTGGATACGCAGTATTTT

clone_size: .
j_call: TRBJ2-1
v_call: TRBV6-5
d_call: TRBD2
cdr3_aa: CASRERGGQGNEQFF
cdr3_nt: TGTGCCAGCAGGGAGCGGGGGGGCCAGGGGAATGAGCAGTTCTTC

clone_size: .
j_call: TRBJ2-3
v_call: TRBV5-1
d_call: .
cdr3_aa: CASSRGNSGGRPPTDTQYF
cdr3_nt: TGCGCCAGCAGCAGGGGTAACTCCGGGGGGCGGCCCCCCACAGATACGCAGTATTTT

clone_size: .
j_call: TRBJ2-1
v_call: TRBV2
d_call: .
cdr3_aa: CASSEGQVPYNEQFF
cdr3_nt: TGTGCCAGCAGTGAAGGGCAGGTGCCATACAATGAGCAGTTCTTC

clone_size: few
j_call: TRBJ1-2
v_call: TRBV30
d_call: .
cdr3_aa: CAWSEGQGNYGYTF
cdr3_nt: TGTGCCTGGAGTGAAGGCCAGGGGAACTATGGCTACACCTTC

clone_size: .
j_call: TRBJ2-3
v_call: TRBV7-6
d_call: TRBD2
cdr3_aa: CASSLGSSGGADTQYF
cdr3_nt: TGTGCCAGCAGCTTAGGCTCTAGCGGGGGTGCAGATACGCAGTATTTT

clone_size: once
j_call: TRBJ1-1
v_call: TRBV20-1
d_call: TRBD1
cdr3_aa: CSASGQVEAFF
cdr3_nt: TGCAGTGCTAGCGGACAGGTTGAAGCTTTCTTT

clone_size: .
j_call: TRBJ1-4
v_call: TRBV7-7
d_call: .
cdr3_aa: CASSPGGGKEKLFF
cdr3_nt: TGTGCCAGCAGCCCCGGGGGGGGGAAAGAAAAACTGTTTTTT

clone_size: .
j_call: TRBJ1-4
v_call: TRBV27
d_call: .
cdr3_aa: CASRAIATNEKLFF
cdr3_nt: TGTGCCAGCAGAGCAATTGCAACTAATGAAAAACTGTTTTTT

clone_size: .
j_call: TRBJ2-5
v_call: TRBV9
d_call: .
cdr3_aa: CASSVSSDETQYF
cdr3_nt: TGTGCCAGCAGCGTATCTAGCGACGAGACCCAGTACTTC

clone_size: .
j_call: TRBJ2-7
v_call: TRBV30
d_call: .
cdr3_aa: CAWSGQVFTYEQYF
cdr3_nt: TGTGCCTGGAGTGGACAGGTTTTCACCTACGAGCAGTACTTC

clone_size: .
j_call: TRBJ1-2
v_call: TRBV5-1
d_call: TRBD1
cdr3_aa: CASSWDRDYGYTF
cdr3_nt: TGCGCCAGCAGCTGGGACAGGGACTATGGCTACACCTTC

clone_size: .
j_call: TRBJ1-6
v_call: TRBV15
d_call: TRBD1
cdr3_aa: CATSRDGGQISPLHF
cdr3_nt: TGTGCCACCAGCAGAGATGGGGGACAGATTTCACCCCTCCACTTT

clone_size: .
j_call: TRBJ1-2
v_call: TRBV6-5
d_call: .
cdr3_aa: CASSYSNSGAYGYTF
cdr3_nt: TGTGCCAGCAGTTACAGCAACAGCGGCGCCTATGGCTACACCTTC

clone_size: .
j_call: TRBJ1-3
v_call: TRBV28
d_call: .
cdr3_aa: CASTSLGNTIYF
cdr3_nt: TGTGCCAGCACGTCTTTAGGAAACACCATATATTTT

clone_size: .
j_call: TRBJ2-7
v_call: TRBV6-2/TRBV6-3
d_call: TRBD1
cdr3_aa: CASSYLGQASYEQYF
cdr3_nt: TGTGCCAGCAGTTATTTGGGACAGGCCTCCTACGAGCAGTACTTC

clone_size: .
j_call: TRBJ1-5
v_call: TRBV19
d_call: .
cdr3_aa: CASSIGEEPQHF
cdr3_nt: TGTGCCAGTAGTATAGGGGAGGAGCCCCAGCATTTT

clone_size: .
j_call: TRBJ2-5
v_call: TRBV5-8
d_call: .
cdr3_aa: CASSLRGTGPETQYF
cdr3_nt: TGTGCCAGCAGCTTGAGGGGCACCGGCCCGGAGACCCAGTACTTC

clone_size: .
j_call: TRBJ2-7
v_call: TRBV28
d_call: .
cdr3_aa: CASLTTGNEQYF
cdr3_nt: TGTGCCAGCCTCACTACAGGTAACGAGCAGTACTTC

clone_size: few
j_call: TRBJ2-1
v_call: TRBV5-8
d_call: TRBD1
cdr3_aa: CASTPDRGDYNEQFF
cdr3_nt: TGTGCCAGCACCCCGGACAGGGGCGACTACAATGAGCAGTTCTTC

clone_size: few
j_call: TRBJ2-7
v_call: TRBV2
d_call: TRBD2
cdr3_aa: CASKEGLAGGRWSEQYF
cdr3_nt: TGTGCCAGCAAGGAAGGACTAGCGGGGGGCCGGTGGAGCGAGCAGTACTTC

clone_size: .
j_call: TRBJ1-3
v_call: TRBV12-3/TRBV12-4
d_call: .
cdr3_aa: CASSFKQANTIYF
cdr3_nt: TGTGCCAGCAGTTTTAAACAGGCGAACACCATATATTTT

clone_size: .
j_call: TRBJ1-4
v_call: TRBV19
d_call: TRBD1
cdr3_aa: CASGQVGEKLFF
cdr3_nt: TGTGCCAGCGGACAGGTGGGGGAAAAACTGTTTTTT

clone_size: .
j_call: TRBJ1-5
v_call: TRBV7-9
d_call: .
cdr3_aa: CASSLEAGQPQHF
cdr3_nt: TGTGCCAGCAGCTTAGAGGCGGGGCAGCCCCAGCATTTT

clone_size: .
j_call: TRBJ2-5
v_call: TRBV4-1
d_call: TRBD1
cdr3_aa: CASTLGTGGRETQYF
cdr3_nt: TGCGCCAGCACCTTAGGGACAGGGGGCCGAGAGACCCAGTACTTC

clone_size: .
j_call: TRBJ2-1
v_call: TRBV7-3
d_call: TRBD2
cdr3_aa: CASSRGLAGANEQFF
cdr3_nt: TGTGCCAGCAGCAGAGGACTAGCGGGGGCCAATGAGCAGTTCTTC

clone_size: .
j_call: TRBJ2-2
v_call: TRBV10-3
d_call: TRBD1
cdr3_aa: CAISQGTGNTGELFF
cdr3_nt: TGTGCCATCAGTCAGGGGACAGGGAACACCGGGGAGCTGTTTTTT

clone_size: .
j_call: TRBJ1-6
v_call: TRBV5-1
d_call: TRBD1
cdr3_aa: CASSPSTGDNSPLHF
cdr3_nt: TGCGCCAGCAGCCCCTCTACAGGGGACAATTCACCCCTCCACTTT